This T cell receptor beta chain is drawn from a study of beta chain features in type 1 diabetes. The CDR3 is 14 amino acids. After removal of 4 bases from V and 8 bases from J, the junction contained 10 bases not matched to a gene. Germline lookup yields CDR1 SNHLY and CDR2 FYNNEI. As to this clone: What it binds is unknown.

The study's findings and limits: People with Type 1 diabetes carried modestly yet significantly shorter TCRB CDR3s in all four CD4+ subsets.

The isolated RNA, all of it, was reverse transcribed, so expressed TCRB transcripts were what got sequenced. Method: immunoSEQ multiplex PCR; TCRdb's copy keeps in-frame clones and lacks some. This repertoire shows fewer than 650,000 clones, 15% to 19% found once; its top ten account for more than 0.08%. The sequenced sample consisted of naive CD4+ T cells from blood. The chain uses TRBV2 and TRBJ2-7, with 8 bases aligning to TRBD2. The clonotype originates from a man between 18 and 35 years old in good health. The DNA of the CDR3 is TGTGCCAGCAGTGGGATCGGGAGGGCCGAAAAGCAGTACTTC. Its translation is CASSGIGRAEKQYF.